These 16 T cell receptor beta chains originate from one sample sequenced in a study of technical replicates of blood from a handful of donors. Here immunoSEQ multiplex PCR was the method, and the copy in TCRdb shows in-frame clones only, minus some. The data show 55,000 to 80,000 clones, 85% to 95% seen once. Input material: T cells isolated from PBMCs. The source of these receptors is a human donor in good health.

This clone was counted between two and nine times. The rearrangement joins TRBV18 to TRBJ1-4; D not certain. The V gene lost 0 bases and the J gene lost 11 bases, with 10 bases spanning the gap. CDR1 and CDR2 from the germline V gene are KGHSH and LQKENI. There are 13 residues in the CDR3. In DNA, the CDR3 is TGTGCCAGCTCACCACCGTCACTCTTGAAACTGTTTTTT. This encodes CASSPPSLLKLFF. Using reference TRBV18 and TRBJ1-4 for the parts outside the CDR3, the full variable domain is NAGVMQNPRHLVRRRGQEARLRCSPMKGHSHVYWYRQLPEEGLKFMVYLQKENIIDESGMPKERFSAEFPKEGPSILRIQQVVRGDSAAYFCASSPPSLLKLFFGSGTQLSVL.

The rearrangement uses TRBV6-5 and TRBJ1-1, with no clear D. The V end lost 0 bases, the J end lost 8 bases, and 19 bases lay between the germline ends. The CDR3 has 16 residues. Per the germline V gene, CDR1 is MNHEY and CDR2 is SVGAGI. CDR3 residues: CASSYSTRGRGWEAFF. DNA of the CDR3: TGTGCCAGCAGTTACTCGACCCGGGGTCGAGGATGGGAAGCTTTCTTT.

This chain uses TRBV6-5 with TRBJ1-2; tentative D call: TRBD1 (5 bases). Germline values: CDR1 MNHEY, CDR2 SVGAGI. Trimming shortened V by 5 bases and J by 4 bases, and 17 bases separated the two germline ends. CDR3 length: 15 amino acids. The CDR3 loop is CASSAFGTGGYGYTF. In nucleotides, the CDR3 is TGTGCCAGCAGTGCTTTCGGGACGGGGGGCTATGGCTACACCTTC.

This sequence joins TRBV10-1 and TRBJ1-5; D may be TRBD1 (5 bases). Germline V CDR1 and CDR2: WNHNN, SYGVQD (reference sequence). The length of the CDR3 is 13 residues. The V end was cut by 3 bases, the J end by 9 bases, with 12 bases between. The CDR3 sequence is CASSEGAAGPQHF. In nucleotides, the CDR3 is TGCGCCAGCAGTGAAGGGGCTGCTGGGCCCCAGCATTTT.

This CDR3 reads CSGRRGTGTEAFF. CDR3 bases: TGCAGCGGCCGGCGGGGGACGGGCACTGAAGCTTTCTTT. The rearrangement joins TRBV29-1 to TRBJ1-1; possible D gene TRBD1, 5 bases. Deletions cut 7 bases from V and 4 bases from J, with 16 bases between. The CDR3 length is 13 residues. Germline assignment: CDR1 SQVTM and CDR2 ANQGSEA.

The gene calls are TRBV10-1 and TRBJ2-3; 7 nucleotides match TRBD2. This CDR3 is built from 14 residues. The V and J ends lost 6 bases and 5 bases, in that order; junction bases with no gene match: 8. The V gene's germline CDR1 is WNHNN and CDR2 SYGVQD (reference sequence). In DNA, the CDR3 is TGCGCCAGCAGAGGTGGCGGGAGAGGAGATACGCAGTATTTT. Translated, it gives CASRGGGRGDTQYF.

This clone has just one count. The V call is TRBV7-6, the J call TRBJ2-7; 12 nucleotides align to TRBD1. CDR3 size: 19 residues. Trimming at V came to 8 bases and at J to 2 bases, leaving 19 bases not matched to a gene. Germline V gives CDR1 SGHVS, CDR2 FNYEAQ. CDR3 sequence reads: CASQQLPGQGAGGAYEQYF. CDR3 nucleotide sequence: TGTGCCAGCCAACAATTACCGGGACAGGGGGCCGGAGGGGCCTACGAGCAGTACTTC.

The DNA for the CDR3 is TGTGCCAGCAGTCCGGGACAGGGCGGCCTCTACGAGCAGTACTTC. Protein product: CASSPGQGGLYEQYF. The chain links TRBV9 to TRBJ2-7; the match to TRBD1 covers 9 bases. The CDR3 is 15 amino acids. The V gene's germline CDR1 is SGDLS and CDR2 YYNGEE. Losses at the gene ends were 5 bases for V and 3 bases for J; bases not matched to a gene: 9.

The chain carries TRBV5-1 and TRBJ1-2; 7 bases align to TRBD1. CDR1 and CDR2 (germline): SGHRS, YFSETQ. This CDR3 is 14 amino acids long. V shed 4 bases and J 2 bases; nucleotides not matched to a gene: 5. CDR3 residues: CASSPRQGNYGYTF. For the CDR3, the DNA is TGCGCCAGCAGCCCACGACAGGGCAACTATGGCTACACCTTC.

The chain uses TRBV5-4 and TRBJ2-1; perhaps TRBD2 as D (6 bases). The V gene lost 4 bases and the J gene lost 0 bases, with 14 bases spanning the gap. CDR1 SGHNT and CDR2 YYREEE come from the germline V gene (reference sequence). The CDR3 sequence is 16 residues long. Written as DNA, the CDR3 is TGTGCCAGCAGCCCCAGGGAGGCGAGCTCCTACAATGAGCAGTTCTTC. This gives the protein CASSPREASSYNEQFF. Supplemented by reference TRBV5-4 and TRBJ2-1, the full variable domain reads ETGVTQSPTHLIKTRGQQVTLRCSSQSGHNTVSWYQQALGQGPQFIFQYYREEENGRGNFPPRFSGLQFPNYSSELNVNALELDDSALYLCASSPREASSYNEQFFGPGTRLTVL.

A few counts support this clone. This sequence joins TRBV5-1 and TRBJ1-1, with no clear D. CDR1 is SGHRS and CDR2 is YFSETQ in the germline V gene. There are 15 residues in the CDR3. V was cut by 3 bases and J by 3 bases, with 15 bases left in between. Written as DNA, the CDR3 is TGCGCCAGCAGCTCCCCACTAAACACTCACACTGAAGCTTTCTTT. It translates to CASSSPLNTHTEAFF.

The chain is built from TRBV4-1 and TRBJ2-3; TRBD1 agrees at 10 bases. Germline V CDR1 and CDR2: MGHRA, YSYEKL. V trimming: 1 base; J trimming: 3 bases; junction bases outside the gene matches: 10. CDR3 length: 18 amino acids. Here the CDR3 DNA reads TGCGCCAGCAGCCAAGTGACGACAGGGGGCGCTTGGACAGATACGCAGTATTTT. Translating it yields CASSQVTTGGAWTDTQYF.

The gene calls are TRBV5-1 and TRBJ1-2; TRBD1 is a possible D gene (6 bases). Trimming took 5 bases from V and 8 from J, leaving 16 bases between them. The CDR3 covers 13 residues. From germline, CDR1 is SGHRS and CDR2 YFSETQ. This CDR3 is CASSSTGSGGYTF. CDR3 DNA sequence: TGCGCCAGCAGTTCCACAGGGTCTGGGGGCTACACCTTC. Full variable domain (missing parts from reference TRBV5-1 and TRBJ1-2): KAGVTQTPRYLIKTRGQQVTLSCSPISGHRSVSWYQQTPGQGLQFLFEYFSETQRNKGNFPGRFSGRQFSNSRSEMNVSTLELGDSALYLCASSSTGSGGYTFGSGTRLTVV.

The chain couples TRBV6-6 to TRBJ2-1; 7 bases line up with TRBD2. Germline CDR1 and CDR2: MNHNY and SVGAGI (reference sequence). Unmatched junction bases numbered 8, after V lost 0 bases and J lost 6 bases. The CDR3 length is 16 residues. The chain's CDR3 is CASSYSREGPLNEQFF. The CDR3 bases are TGTGCCAGCAGTTACTCAAGGGAGGGACCCCTCAATGAGCAGTTCTTC.

CDR3: CASSTPYEQYF. The CDR3 bases are TGTGCCAGTAGTACCCCATACGAGCAGTACTTC. The V and J genes are TRBV19 and TRBJ2-7; D remains ambiguous. The V and J ends lost 4 bases and 4 bases respectively, with 5 bases between them. In germline, CDR1 is LNHDA, CDR2 SQIVND (reference sequence). This CDR3 is 11 amino acids long.

CDR3 in amino acids: CASNPGHRNTGELFF. The CDR3 region has the DNA TGCGCCAGCAATCCGGGACATAGGAACACCGGGGAGCTGTTTTTT. The chain uses TRBV5-1 and TRBJ2-2; a weak D match, TRBD1 (6 bases). The V and J ends lost 6 bases and 1 base respectively, with 13 bases between them. The CDR3 loop spans 15 amino acids. CDR1 and CDR2 (germline): SGHRS, YFSETQ. The full variable domain, in which reference TRBV5-1 and TRBJ2-2 provide the parts outside the CDR3, is KAGVTQTPRYLIKTRGQQVTLSCSPISGHRSVSWYQQTPGQGLQFLFEYFSETQRNKGNFPGRFSGRQFSNSRSEMNVSTLELGDSALYLCASNPGHRNTGELFFGEGSRLTVL.